The text below deals with one T cell receptor beta chain. Methods used by the authors: Counts of nucleated cells, estimated from reference gene primer amplification, were obtained. Some clones are missing from TCRdb's copy, which holds only in-frame ones; the method was immunoSEQ multiplex PCR. The DNA was the basis for D and trimming; V, J and clone size are from that table. The sample includes about 38,000 clones, 75% to 90% of them seen just once. The data originate from a study of blood T cell repertoires in COVID-19. The wider study: COVID-19 samples from acute and convalescent phases originated in the United States, Italy and Spain. PBMCs, B-cell-depleted T cells, or T cells were the source of the cDNA or gDNA that made up the material.

Sample: peripheral blood. The sequence came from a man aged 50-60 years with active or convalescent COVID-19.

CDR3 sequence: CATTSGGPRSQETQYF. The CDR3 coding sequence is TGTGCCACGACTAGCGGGGGGCCTCGCTCCCAAGAGACCCAGTACTTC. V usage is TRBV10-3 and J usage is TRBJ2-5, with TRBD2 identical over 13 bases. Germline V gene data show CDR1 as ENHRY and CDR2 as SYGVKD. The J segment lost 1 base and the V segment lost 10 bases, leaving 9 bases of the junction unmatched. The CDR3 has 16 residues.